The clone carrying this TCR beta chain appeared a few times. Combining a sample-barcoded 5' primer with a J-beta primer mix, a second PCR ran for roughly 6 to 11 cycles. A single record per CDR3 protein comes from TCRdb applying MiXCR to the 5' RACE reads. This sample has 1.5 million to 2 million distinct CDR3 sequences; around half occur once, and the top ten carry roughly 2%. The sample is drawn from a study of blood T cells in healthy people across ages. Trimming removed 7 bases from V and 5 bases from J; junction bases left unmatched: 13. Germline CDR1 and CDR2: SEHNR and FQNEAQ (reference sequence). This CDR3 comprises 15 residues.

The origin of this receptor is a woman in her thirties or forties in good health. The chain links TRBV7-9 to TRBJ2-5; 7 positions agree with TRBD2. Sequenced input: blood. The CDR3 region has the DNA TGTGCCAGCACCGCCTACAACCCTAGCGGTGAGACCCAGTACTTC. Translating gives CASTAYNPSGETQYF. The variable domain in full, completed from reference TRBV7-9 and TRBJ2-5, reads DTGVSQNPRHKITKRGQNVTFRCDPISEHNRLYWYRQTLGQGPEFLTYFQNEAQLEKSRLLSDRFSAERPKGSFSTLEIQRTEQGDSAMYLCASTAYNPSGETQYFGPGTRLLVL.